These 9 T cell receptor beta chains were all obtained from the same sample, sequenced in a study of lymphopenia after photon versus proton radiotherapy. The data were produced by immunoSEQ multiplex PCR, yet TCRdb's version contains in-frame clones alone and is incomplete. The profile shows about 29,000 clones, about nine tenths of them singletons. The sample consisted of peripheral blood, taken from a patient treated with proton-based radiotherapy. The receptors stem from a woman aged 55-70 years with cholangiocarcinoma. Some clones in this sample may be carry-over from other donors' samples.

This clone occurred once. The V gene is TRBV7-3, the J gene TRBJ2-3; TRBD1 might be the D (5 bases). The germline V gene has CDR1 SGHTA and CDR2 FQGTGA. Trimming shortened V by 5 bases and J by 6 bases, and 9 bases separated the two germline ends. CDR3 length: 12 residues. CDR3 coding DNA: TGTGCCAGCAGCGTCAAGGGGGATACGCAGTATTTT. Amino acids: CASSVKGDTQYF.

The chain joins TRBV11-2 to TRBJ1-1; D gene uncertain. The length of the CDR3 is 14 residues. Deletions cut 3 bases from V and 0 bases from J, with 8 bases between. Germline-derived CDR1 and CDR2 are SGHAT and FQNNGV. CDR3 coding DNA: TGTGCCAGCAGCTTCAAACTCGTGAACACTGAAGCTTTCTTT. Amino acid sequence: CASSFKLVNTEAFF.

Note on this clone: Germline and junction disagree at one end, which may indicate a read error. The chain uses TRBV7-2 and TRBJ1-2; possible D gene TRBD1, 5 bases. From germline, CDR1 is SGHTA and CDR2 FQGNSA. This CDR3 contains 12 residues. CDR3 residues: CASSATGASPLF. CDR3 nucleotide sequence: TGTGCCAGCAGCGCCACCGGGGCCAGCCCCCTCTTC.

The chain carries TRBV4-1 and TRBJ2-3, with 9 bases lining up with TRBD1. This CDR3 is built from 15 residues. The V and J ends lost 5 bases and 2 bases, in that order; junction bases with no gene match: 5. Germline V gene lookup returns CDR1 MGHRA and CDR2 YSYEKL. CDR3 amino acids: CASSGRDRDTDTQYF. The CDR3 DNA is TGCGCCAGCAGCGGCCGGGACAGGGACACAGATACGCAGTATTTT.

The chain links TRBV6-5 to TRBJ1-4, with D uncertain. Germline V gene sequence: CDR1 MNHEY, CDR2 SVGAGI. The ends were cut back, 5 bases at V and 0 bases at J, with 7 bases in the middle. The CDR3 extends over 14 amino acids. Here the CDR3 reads CASSKGTTNEKLFF. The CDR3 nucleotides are TGTGCCAGCAGTAAAGGGACAACTAATGAAAAACTGTTTTTT.

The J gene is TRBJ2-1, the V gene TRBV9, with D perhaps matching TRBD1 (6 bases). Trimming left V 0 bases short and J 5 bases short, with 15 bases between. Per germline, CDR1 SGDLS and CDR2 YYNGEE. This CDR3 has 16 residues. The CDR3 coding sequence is TGTGCCAGCAGCGTAGTTCAGGGGATGACACACAATGAGCAGTTCTTC. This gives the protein CASSVVQGMTHNEQFF.

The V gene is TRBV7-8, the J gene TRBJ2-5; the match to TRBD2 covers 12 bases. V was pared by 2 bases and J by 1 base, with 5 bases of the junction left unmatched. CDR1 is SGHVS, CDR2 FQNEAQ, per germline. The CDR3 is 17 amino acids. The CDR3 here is CASSLPRLAGAQETQYF. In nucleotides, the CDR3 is TGTGCCAGCAGCTTACCTAGACTAGCGGGGGCCCAAGAGACCCAGTACTTC.

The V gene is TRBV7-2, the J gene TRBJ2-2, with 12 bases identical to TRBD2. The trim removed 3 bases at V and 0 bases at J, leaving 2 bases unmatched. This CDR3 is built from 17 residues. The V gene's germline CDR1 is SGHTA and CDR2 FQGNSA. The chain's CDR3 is CASSFRTSGTNTGELFF. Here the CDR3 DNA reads TGTGCCAGCAGCTTTCGGACTAGCGGGACGAACACCGGGGAGCTGTTTTTT. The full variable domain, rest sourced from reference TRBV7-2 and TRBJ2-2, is GAGVSQSPSNKVTEKGKDVELRCDPISGHTALYWYRQSLGQGLEFLIYFQGNSAPDKSGLPSDRFSAERTGGSVSTLTIQRTQQEDSAVYLCASSFRTSGTNTGELFFGEGSRLTVL.

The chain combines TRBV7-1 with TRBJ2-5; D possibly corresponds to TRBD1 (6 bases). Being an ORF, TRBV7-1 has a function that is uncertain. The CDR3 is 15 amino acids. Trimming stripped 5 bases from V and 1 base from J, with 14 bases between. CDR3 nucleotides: TGTGCCAGCAGCCCGACCGGGACACTCCAAGAGACCCAGTACTTC. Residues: CASSPTGTLQETQYF.